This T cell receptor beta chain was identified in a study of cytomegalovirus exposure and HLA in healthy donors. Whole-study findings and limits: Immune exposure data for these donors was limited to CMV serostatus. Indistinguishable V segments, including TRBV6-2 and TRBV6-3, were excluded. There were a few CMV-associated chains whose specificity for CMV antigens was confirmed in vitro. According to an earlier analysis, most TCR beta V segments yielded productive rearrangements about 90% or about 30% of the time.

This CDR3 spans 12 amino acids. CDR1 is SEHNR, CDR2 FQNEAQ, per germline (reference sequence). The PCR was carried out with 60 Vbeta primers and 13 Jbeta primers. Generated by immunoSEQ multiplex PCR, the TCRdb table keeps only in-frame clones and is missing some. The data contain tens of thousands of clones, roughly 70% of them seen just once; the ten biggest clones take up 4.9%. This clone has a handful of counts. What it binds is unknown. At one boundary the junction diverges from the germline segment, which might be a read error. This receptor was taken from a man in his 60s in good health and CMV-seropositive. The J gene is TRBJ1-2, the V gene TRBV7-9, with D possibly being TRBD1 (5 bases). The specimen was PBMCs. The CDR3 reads CSSGGGFYGYTF. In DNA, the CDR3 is TGTTCCAGTGGTGGGGGGTTCTATGGCTACACCTTC.